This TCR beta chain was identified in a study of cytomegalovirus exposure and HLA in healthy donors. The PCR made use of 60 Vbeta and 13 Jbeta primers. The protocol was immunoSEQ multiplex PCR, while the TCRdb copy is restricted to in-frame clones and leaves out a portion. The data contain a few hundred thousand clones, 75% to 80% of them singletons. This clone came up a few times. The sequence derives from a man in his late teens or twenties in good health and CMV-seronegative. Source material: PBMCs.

This CDR3 reads CASSGGGGTQYF. In nucleotides, the CDR3 is TGTGCCAGCAGCGGGGGGGGCGGGACCCAGTACTTC. The gene calls are TRBV7-8 and TRBJ2-5; maybe TRBD2 (7 bases). Germline CDR1 reads SGHVS; CDR2 reads FQNEAQ. The length of the CDR3 is 12 residues. V was trimmed by 5 bases and J by 7 bases, leaving 11 bases between them.